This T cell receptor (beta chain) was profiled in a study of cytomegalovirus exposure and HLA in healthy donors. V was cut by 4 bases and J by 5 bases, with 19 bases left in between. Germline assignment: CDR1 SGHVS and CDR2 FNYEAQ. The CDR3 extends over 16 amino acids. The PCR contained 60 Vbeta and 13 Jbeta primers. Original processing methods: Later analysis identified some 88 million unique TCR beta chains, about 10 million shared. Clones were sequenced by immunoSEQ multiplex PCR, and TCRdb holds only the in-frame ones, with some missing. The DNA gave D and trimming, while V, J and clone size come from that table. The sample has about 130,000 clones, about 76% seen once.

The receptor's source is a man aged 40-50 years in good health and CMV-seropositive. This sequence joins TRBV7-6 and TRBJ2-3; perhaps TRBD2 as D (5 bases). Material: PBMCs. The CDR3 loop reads CASSSPPGMRIDTQYF. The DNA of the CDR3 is TGTGCCAGCAGCTCACCCCCGGGGATGAGGATAGATACGCAGTATTTT.